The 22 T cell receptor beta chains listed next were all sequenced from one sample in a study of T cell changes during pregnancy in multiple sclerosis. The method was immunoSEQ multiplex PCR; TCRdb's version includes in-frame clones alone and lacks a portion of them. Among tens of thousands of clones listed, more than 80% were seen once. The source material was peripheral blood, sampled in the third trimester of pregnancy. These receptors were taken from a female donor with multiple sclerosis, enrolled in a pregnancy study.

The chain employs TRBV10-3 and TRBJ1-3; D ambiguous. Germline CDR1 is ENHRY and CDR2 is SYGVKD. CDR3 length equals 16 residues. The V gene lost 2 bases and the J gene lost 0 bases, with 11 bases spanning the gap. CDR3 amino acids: CAISEVFPSSGNTIYF. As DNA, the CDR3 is TGTGCCATCAGTGAGGTATTCCCGAGCTCTGGAAACACCATATATTTT.

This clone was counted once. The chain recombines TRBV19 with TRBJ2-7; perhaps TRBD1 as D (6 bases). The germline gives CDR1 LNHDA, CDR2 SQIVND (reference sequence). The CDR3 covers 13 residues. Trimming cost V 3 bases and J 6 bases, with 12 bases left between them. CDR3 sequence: CASSMSGTPEQYF. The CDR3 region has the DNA TGTGCCAGTAGTATGTCCGGGACACCCGAGCAGTACTTC.

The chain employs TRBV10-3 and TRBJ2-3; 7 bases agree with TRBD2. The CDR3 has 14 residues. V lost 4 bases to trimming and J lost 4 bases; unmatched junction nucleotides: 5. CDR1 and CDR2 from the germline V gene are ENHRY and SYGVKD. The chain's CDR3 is CAISGTSVSDTQYF. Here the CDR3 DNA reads TGTGCCATCAGTGGAACTAGCGTTTCAGATACGCAGTATTTT.

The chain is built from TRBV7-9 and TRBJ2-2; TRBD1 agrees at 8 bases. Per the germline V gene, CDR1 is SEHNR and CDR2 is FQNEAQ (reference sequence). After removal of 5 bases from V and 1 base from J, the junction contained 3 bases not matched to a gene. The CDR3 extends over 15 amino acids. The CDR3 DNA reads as TGTGCCAGCAGCGACAGGGGACTGAACACCGGGGAGCTGTTTTTT. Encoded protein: CASSDRGLNTGELFF.

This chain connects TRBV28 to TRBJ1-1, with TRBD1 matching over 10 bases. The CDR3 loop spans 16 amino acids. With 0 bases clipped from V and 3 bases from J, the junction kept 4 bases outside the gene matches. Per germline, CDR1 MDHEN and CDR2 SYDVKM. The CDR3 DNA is TGTGCCAGCAGTTTATGGCCCGGACAGGGGGACACTGAAGCTTTCTTT. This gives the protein CASSLWPGQGDTEAFF.

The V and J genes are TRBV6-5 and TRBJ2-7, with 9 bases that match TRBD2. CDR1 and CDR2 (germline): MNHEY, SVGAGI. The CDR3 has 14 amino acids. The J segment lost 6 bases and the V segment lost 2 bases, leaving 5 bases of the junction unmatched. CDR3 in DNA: TGTGCCAGCAGTTACCAGGGACTAGCACGCGAGCAGTACTTC. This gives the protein CASSYQGLAREQYF.

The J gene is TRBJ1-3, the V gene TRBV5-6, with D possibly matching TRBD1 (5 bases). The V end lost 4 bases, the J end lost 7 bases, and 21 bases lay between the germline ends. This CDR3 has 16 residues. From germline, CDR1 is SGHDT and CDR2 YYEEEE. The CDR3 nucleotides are TGTGCCAGCAGCCTCGGTTTTATCAGGGTTGGGAACACCATATATTTT. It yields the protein CASSLGFIRVGNTIYF.

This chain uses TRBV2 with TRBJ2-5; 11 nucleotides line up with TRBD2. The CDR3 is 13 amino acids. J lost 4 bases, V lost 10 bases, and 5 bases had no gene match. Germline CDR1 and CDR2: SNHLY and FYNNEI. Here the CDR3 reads CATTSGEGETQYF. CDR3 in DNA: TGTGCCACGACTAGCGGGGAGGGAGAGACCCAGTACTTC.

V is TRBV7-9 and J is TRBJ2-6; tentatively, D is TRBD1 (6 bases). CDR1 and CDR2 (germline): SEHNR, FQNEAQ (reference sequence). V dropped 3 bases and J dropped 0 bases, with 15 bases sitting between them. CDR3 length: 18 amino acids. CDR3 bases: TGTGCCAGCAGCTTGTCCGGACAGCTAATCTCTGGGGCCAACGTCCTGACTTTC. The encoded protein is CASSLSGQLISGANVLTF.

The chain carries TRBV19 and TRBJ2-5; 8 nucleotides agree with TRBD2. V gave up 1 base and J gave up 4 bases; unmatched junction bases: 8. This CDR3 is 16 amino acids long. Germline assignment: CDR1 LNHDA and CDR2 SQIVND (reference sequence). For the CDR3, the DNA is TGTGCCAGTAGTATAGGGGCCAGCGGGAGAGGAGAGACCCAGTACTTC. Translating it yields CASSIGASGRGETQYF.

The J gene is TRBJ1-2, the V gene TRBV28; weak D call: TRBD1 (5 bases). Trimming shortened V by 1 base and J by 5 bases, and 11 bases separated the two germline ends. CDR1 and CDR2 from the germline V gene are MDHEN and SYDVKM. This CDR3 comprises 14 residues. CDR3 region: CASSLSTAGYGYTF. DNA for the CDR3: TGTGCCAGCAGTTTATCGACAGCCGGATATGGCTACACCTTC.

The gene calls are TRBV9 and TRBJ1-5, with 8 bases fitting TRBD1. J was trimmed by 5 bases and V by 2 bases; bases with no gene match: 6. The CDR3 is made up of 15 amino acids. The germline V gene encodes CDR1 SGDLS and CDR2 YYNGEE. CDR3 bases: TGTGCCAGCAGCGTGGGGACAGGTGTATATCAGCCCCAGCATTTT. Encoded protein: CASSVGTGVYQPQHF.

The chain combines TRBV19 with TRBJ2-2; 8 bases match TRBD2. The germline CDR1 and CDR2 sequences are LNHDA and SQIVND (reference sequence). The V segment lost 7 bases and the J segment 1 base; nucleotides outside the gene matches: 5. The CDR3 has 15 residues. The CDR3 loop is CASNPGGMNTGELFF. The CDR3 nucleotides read TGTGCCAGTAATCCGGGAGGGATGAACACCGGGGAGCTGTTTTTT. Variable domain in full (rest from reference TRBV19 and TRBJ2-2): DGGITQSPKYLFRKEGQNVTLSCEQNLNHDAMYWYRQDPGQGLRLIYYSQIVNDFQKGDIAEGYSVSREKKESFPLTVTSAQKNPTAFYLCASNPGGMNTGELFFGEGSRLTVL.

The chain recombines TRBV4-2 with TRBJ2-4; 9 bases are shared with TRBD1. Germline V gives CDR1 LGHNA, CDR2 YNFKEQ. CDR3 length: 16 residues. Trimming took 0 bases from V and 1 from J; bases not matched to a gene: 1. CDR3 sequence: CASSQEGTGAKNIQYF. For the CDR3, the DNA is TGTGCCAGCAGCCAAGAAGGGACAGGGGCCAAAAACATTCAGTACTTC.

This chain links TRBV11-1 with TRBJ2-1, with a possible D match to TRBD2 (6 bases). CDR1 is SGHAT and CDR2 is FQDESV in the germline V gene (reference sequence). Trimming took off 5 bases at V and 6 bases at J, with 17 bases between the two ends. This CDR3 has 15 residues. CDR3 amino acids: CASSHDSGGPNEQFF. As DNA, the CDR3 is TGTGCCAGCAGCCACGATAGCGGTGGGCCCAATGAGCAGTTCTTC. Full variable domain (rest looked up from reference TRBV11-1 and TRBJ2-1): EAEVAQSPRYKITEKSQAVAFWCDPISGHATLYWYRQILGQGPELLVQFQDESVVDDSQLPKDRFSAERLKGVDSTLKIQPAELGDSAMYLCASSHDSGGPNEQFFGPGTRLTVL.

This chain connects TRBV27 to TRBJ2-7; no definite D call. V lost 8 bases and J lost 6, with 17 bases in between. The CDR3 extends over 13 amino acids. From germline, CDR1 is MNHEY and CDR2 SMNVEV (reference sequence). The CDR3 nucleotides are TGTGCCAGCTCCATCGACACGACCTCCGAGCAGTACTTC. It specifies CASSIDTTSEQYF.

CDR3 DNA sequence: TGTGCCAGCAGCTTAGGTCAGGGGGGAAGTGAGCAGTTCTTC. Amino acid sequence: CASSLGQGGSEQFF. The V gene is TRBV11-2, the J gene TRBJ2-1; D might be TRBD1 (7 bases). Germline CDR1 is SGHAT and CDR2 is FQNNGV. V was shortened by 1 base and J by 9 bases, with 13 bases between the two germline ends. The CDR3 has 14 residues. The full variable domain, with the rest looked up from reference TRBV11-2 and TRBJ2-1, is EAGVAQSPRYKIIEKRQSVAFWCNPISGHATLYWYQQILGQGPKLLIQFQNNGVVDDSQLPKDRFSAERLKGVDSTLKIQPAKLEDSAVYLCASSLGQGGSEQFFGPGTRLTVL.

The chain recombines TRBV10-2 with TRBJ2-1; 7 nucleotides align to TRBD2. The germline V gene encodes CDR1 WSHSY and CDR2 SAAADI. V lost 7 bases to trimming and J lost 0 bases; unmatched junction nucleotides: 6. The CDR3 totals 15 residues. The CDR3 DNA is TGCGCCAGCATGGTGTGGGACTACTCCTACAATGAGCAGTTCTTC. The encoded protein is CASMVWDYSYNEQFF.

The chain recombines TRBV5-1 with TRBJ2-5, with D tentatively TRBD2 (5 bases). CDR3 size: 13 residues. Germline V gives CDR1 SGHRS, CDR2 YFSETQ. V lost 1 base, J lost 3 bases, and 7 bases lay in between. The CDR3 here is CASSLLGEETQYF. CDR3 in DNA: TGCGCCAGCAGCTTGTTGGGAGAAGAGACCCAGTACTTC.

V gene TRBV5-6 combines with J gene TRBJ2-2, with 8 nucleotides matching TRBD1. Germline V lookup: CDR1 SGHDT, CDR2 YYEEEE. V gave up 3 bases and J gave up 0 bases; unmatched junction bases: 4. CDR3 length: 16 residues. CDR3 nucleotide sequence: TGTGCCAGCAGCTGGGACAGGACGGCGAACACCGGGGAGCTGTTTTTT. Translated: CASSWDRTANTGELFF.

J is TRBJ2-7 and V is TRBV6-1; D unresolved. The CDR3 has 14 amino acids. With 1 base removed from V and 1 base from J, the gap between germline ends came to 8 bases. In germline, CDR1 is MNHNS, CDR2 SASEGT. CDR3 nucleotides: TGTGCCAGCAGTGAAGGCTGGCAGTCCTACGAGCAGTACTTC. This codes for CASSEGWQSYEQYF.

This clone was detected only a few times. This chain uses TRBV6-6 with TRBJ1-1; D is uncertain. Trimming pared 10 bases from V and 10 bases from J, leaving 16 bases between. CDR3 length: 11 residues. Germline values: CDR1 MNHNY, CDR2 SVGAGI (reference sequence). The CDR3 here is CATYPPGRAFF. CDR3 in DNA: TGTGCCACCTATCCCCCGGGTCGAGCTTTCTTT.